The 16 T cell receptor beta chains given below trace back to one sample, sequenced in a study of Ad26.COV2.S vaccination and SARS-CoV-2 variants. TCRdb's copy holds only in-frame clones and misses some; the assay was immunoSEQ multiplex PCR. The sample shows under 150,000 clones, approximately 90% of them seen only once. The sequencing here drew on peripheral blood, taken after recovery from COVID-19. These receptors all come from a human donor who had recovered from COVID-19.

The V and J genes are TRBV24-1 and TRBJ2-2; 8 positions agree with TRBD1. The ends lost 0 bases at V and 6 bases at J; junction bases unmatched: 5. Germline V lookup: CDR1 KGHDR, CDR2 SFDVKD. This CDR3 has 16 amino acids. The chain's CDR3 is CATSDLRQGAAGELFF. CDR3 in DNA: TGTGCCACCAGTGATTTGAGGCAGGGGGCGGCCGGGGAGCTGTTTTTT.

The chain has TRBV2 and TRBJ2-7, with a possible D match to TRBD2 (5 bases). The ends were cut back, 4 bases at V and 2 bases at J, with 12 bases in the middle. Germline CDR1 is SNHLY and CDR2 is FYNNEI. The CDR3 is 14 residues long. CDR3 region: CASSGGQSAYEQYF. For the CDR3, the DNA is TGTGCCAGCAGTGGCGGGCAGAGCGCCTACGAGCAGTACTTC.

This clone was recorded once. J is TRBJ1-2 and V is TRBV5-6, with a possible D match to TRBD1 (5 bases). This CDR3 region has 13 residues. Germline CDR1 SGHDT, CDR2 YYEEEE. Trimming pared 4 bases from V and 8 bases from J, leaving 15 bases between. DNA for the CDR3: TGTGCCAGCAGCCCTAAGAGGGGAGGCGGCTACACCTTC. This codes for CASSPKRGGGYTF.

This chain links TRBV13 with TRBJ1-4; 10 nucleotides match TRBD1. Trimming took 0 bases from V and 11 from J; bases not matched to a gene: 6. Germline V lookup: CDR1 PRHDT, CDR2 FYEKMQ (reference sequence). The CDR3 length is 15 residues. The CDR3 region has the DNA TGTGCCAGCAGCTTAGGTACCGGGACAGGGGATAAACTGTTTTTT. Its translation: CASSLGTGTGDKLFF. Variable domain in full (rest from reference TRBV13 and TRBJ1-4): AAGVIQSPRHLIKEKRETATLKCYPIPRHDTVYWYQQGPGQDPQFLISFYEKMQSDKGSIPDRFSAQQFSDYHSELNMSSLELGDSALYFCASSLGTGTGDKLFFGSGTQLSVL.

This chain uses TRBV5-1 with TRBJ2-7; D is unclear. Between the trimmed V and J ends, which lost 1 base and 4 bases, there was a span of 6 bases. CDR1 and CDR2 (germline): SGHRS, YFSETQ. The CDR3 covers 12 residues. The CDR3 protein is CASSLTSYEQYF. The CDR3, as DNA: TGCGCCAGCAGCTTGACATCTTACGAGCAGTACTTC.

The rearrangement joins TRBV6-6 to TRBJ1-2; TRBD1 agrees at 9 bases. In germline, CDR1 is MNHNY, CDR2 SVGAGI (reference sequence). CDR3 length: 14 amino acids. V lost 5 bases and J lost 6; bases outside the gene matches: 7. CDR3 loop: CASSNRDRVHGYTF. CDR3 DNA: TGTGCCAGCAGTAATAGGGACAGGGTACATGGCTACACCTTC.

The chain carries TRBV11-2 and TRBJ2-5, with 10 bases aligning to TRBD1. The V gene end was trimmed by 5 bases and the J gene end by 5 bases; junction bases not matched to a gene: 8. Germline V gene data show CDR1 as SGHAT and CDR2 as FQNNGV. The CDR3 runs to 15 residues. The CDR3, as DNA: TGTGCCAGCAGCACCCGGGACAGGGGAGGTGAGACCCAGTACTTC. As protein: CASSTRDRGGETQYF.

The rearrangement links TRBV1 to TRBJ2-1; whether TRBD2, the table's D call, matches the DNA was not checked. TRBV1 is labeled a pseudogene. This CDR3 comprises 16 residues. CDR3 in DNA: TGCACCAGCAGCCAAGAAGGACTGTACCCCTACAATGAGCAGTTCTTC. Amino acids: CTSSQEGLYPYNEQFF.

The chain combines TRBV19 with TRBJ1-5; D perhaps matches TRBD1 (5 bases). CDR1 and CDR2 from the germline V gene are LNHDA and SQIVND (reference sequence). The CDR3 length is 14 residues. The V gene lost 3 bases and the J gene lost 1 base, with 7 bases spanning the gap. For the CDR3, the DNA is TGTGCCAGTAGTATGGGGGGGAGCAATCAGCCCCAGCATTTT. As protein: CASSMGGSNQPQHF.

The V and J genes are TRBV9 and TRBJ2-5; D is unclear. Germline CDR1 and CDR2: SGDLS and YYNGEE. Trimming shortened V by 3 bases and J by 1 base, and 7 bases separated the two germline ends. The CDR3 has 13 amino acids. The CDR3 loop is CASSAGSQETQYF. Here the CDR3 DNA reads TGTGCCAGCAGCGCCGGCAGCCAAGAGACCCAGTACTTC. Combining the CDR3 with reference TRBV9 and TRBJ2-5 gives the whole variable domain DSGVTQTPKHLITATGQRVTLRCSPRSGDLSVYWYQQSLDQGLQFLIQYYNGEERAKGNILERFSAQQFPDLHSELNLSSLELGDSALYFCASSAGSQETQYFGPGTRLLVL.

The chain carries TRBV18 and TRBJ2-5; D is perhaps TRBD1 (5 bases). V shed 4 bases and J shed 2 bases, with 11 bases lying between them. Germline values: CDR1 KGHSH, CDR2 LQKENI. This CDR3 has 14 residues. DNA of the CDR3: TGTGCCAGCTCACGTTCACAGGAGCAAGAGACCCAGTACTTC. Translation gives CASSRSQEQETQYF.

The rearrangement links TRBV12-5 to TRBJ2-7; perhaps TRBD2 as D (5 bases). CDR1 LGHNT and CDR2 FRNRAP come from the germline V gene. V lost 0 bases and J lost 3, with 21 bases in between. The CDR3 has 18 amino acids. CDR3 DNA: TGTGCTAGTGGTTTGGTGGGGATCAAAAGGACCGGAGGCTACGAGCAGTACTTC. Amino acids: CASGLVGIKRTGGYEQYF.

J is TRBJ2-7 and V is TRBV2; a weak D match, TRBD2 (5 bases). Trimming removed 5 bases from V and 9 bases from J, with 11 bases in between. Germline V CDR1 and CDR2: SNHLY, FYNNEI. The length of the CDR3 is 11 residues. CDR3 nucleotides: TGTGCCAGCAGTTCTAGCTTCGGGCAGTACTTC. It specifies CASSSSFGQYF.

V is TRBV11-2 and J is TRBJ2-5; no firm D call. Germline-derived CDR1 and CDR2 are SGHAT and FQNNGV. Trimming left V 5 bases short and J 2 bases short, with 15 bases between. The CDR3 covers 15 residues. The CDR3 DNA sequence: TGTGCCAGCAGCCCCCGGACGGCACTACAAGAGACCCAGTACTTC. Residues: CASSPRTALQETQYF.

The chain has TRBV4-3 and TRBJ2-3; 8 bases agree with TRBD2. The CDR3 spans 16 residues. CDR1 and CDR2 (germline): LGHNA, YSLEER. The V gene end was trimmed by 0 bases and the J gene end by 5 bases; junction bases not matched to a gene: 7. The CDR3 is CASSQESGGAGDTQYF. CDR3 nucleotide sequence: TGCGCCAGCAGCCAAGAATCGGGGGGGGCCGGAGATACGCAGTATTTT.

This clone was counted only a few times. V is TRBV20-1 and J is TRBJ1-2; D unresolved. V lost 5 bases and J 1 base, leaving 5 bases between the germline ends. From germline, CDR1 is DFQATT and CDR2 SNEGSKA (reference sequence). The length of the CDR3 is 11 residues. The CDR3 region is CSAGGNYGYTF. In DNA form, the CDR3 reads TGCAGTGCTGGAGGTAACTATGGCTACACCTTC.